This is a list of T cell receptor beta chains from one sample in a study of identical twins. TCRdb re-called the 5' RACE reads through MiXCR, storing one row per CDR3 protein. The table lists 510,000 or so distinct CDR3 sequences, roughly 15% of them singletons, with 0.44% in the top ten. This same sample was also taken into another study, of yellow fever vaccine responses in identical twins.

Sample: CD4+ T cells sorted from blood. These receptor sequences come from a woman aged 18-30 years in good health. CDR3s include the opening cysteine and the closing phenylalanine or tryptophan. D genes are given only for firm matches. Only part of the rows carry a size: once, few, many, or a class if the clone is expanded.

J: TRBJ2-2
D: TRBD2
size: NA
V: TRBV6-5
DNA: TGTGCCAGCTGTTTTCGTTGGGCGGACCCCGGGGGGACCGGGGAGCTGTTTTTT
CDR3: CASCFRWADPGGTGELFF

J: TRBJ2-1
D: NA
size: few
V: TRBV6-5
DNA: TGTGCCAGCAGTTCTCCCGGCCGCACCAATGAGCAGTTCTTC
CDR3: CASSSPGRTNEQFF

J: TRBJ2-3
D: NA
size: NA
V: TRBV9
DNA: TGTGCCAGCCGGTCGATCCACACAGATACGCAGTATTTT
CDR3: CASRSIHTDTQYF

J: TRBJ2-5
D: NA
size: few
V: TRBV21-1
DNA: TGTGCCAGCAGCCTATCGACTAGCCACTGGGAGACCCAGTACTTC
CDR3: CASSLSTSHWETQYF

J: TRBJ2-1
D: TRBD2
size: NA
V: TRBV27
DNA: TGTGCCAGCACTGAGCGGTTAGCGGGACGGGATGAGCAGTTCTTC
CDR3: CASTERLAGRDEQFF

J: TRBJ2-3
D: NA
size: few
V: TRBV28
DNA: TGTGCCAGCAGTTTCCGACAGGCCGGGACAGATACGCAGTATTTT
CDR3: CASSFRQAGTDTQYF

J: TRBJ2-5
D: TRBD2
size: few
V: TRBV5-1
DNA: TGCGCCAGCAGCAGCGGGGCGGGGTTGGAGACCCAGTACTTC
CDR3: CASSSGAGLETQYF

J: TRBJ1-3
D: NA
size: NA
V: TRBV14
DNA: TGTGCCAGCAGCCAAGACAGGGCCACCTCTGGAAACACCATATATTTT
CDR3: CASSQDRATSGNTIYF

J: TRBJ1-1
D: TRBD1
size: few
V: TRBV29-1
DNA: TGCAGCGCCGTGGGGCAGGGGGCATCTGAAGCTTTCTTT
CDR3: CSAVGQGASEAFF

J: TRBJ2-3
D: TRBD1
size: NA
V: TRBV11-2
DNA: TGTGCCAGCAGCTTAGAGGACAGGGCAAGGTGGCATACGCAGTATTTT
CDR3: CASSLEDRARWHTQYF

J: TRBJ1-1
D: TRBD1
size: many
V: TRBV24-1
DNA: TGTGCCACCAGTGATGCGGGACAGCCGAACACTGAAGCTTTCTTT
CDR3: CATSDAGQPNTEAFF

J: TRBJ2-2
D: NA
size: few
V: TRBV10-1
DNA: TGCGCCAGCGGGTTGAACACCGGGGAGCTGTTTTTT
CDR3: CASGLNTGELFF

J: TRBJ2-1
D: TRBD2
size: few
V: TRBV6-1
DNA: TGTGCCAGCAGACTACTAGCGGGAGCTTACAATGAGCAGTTCTTC
CDR3: CASRLLAGAYNEQFF

J: TRBJ2-2
D: NA
size: NA
V: TRBV5-6
DNA: TGTGCCAGCAGCACCTTAAGGACCGGGGAGCTGTTTTTT
CDR3: CASSTLRTGELFF

J: TRBJ2-1
D: NA
size: NA
V: TRBV3-1
DNA: TGTGCCAGCAGCCAAGTCCCCCATGAGCAGTTCTTC
CDR3: CASSQVPHEQFF

J: TRBJ1-1
D: NA
size: NA
V: TRBV24-1
DNA: TGTGCCACCAGCACAGGGACCACTGAAGCTTTCTTT
CDR3: CATSTGTTEAFF

J: TRBJ2-7
D: TRBD2
size: NA
V: TRBV27
DNA: TGTGCCAGCAGTCTTGAGTCGGGCGAGGCGGGAGGGAAATACGAGCAGTACTTC
CDR3: CASSLESGEAGGKYEQYF

J: TRBJ2-5
D: TRBD1
size: NA
V: TRBV28
DNA: TGTGCCAGCAGTTGGGACAGACAAGAGACCCAGTACTTC
CDR3: CASSWDRQETQYF

J: TRBJ1-2
D: TRBD1
size: NA
V: TRBV6-1
DNA: TGTGCCAGCCATACAGGGGTGGATGGCTACACCTTC
CDR3: CASHTGVDGYTF

J: TRBJ2-1
D: TRBD2
size: NA
V: TRBV3-1
DNA: TGTGCCAGCAGCCAAGGTTCGGGAGGGCCCTACAATGAGCAGTTCTTC
CDR3: CASSQGSGGPYNEQFF

J: TRBJ2-5
D: NA
size: NA
V: TRBV20-1
DNA: TGCAGTGCAAACCTGGACAGAGGACTAGATATCAAGGAGACCCAGTACTTC
CDR3: CSANLDRGLDIKETQYF

J: TRBJ2-1
D: TRBD2
size: few
V: TRBV10-3
DNA: TGTGCCATCGGGTCAGGACTAGCGGGCCACAATGAGCAGTTCTTC
CDR3: CAIGSGLAGHNEQFF

J: TRBJ2-3
D: TRBD1
size: few
V: TRBV4-1
DNA: TGCGCCAGCAGCCAAGATAGAGGACAGGGAGGAGATACGCAGTATTTT
CDR3: CASSQDRGQGGDTQYF

J: TRBJ2-3
D: NA
size: few
V: TRBV12-3/TRBV12-4
DNA: TGTGCCAGCAGTTTGGACGGAAGGCCAGATACGCAGTATTTT
CDR3: CASSLDGRPDTQYF

J: TRBJ1-2
D: NA
size: many
V: TRBV3-1
DNA: TGTGCCAGCAGCCCCCCACTTCGACAGGCAAGGCTTAACTATGGCTACACCTTC
CDR3: CASSPPLRQARLNYGYTF

J: TRBJ2-3
D: NA
size: few
V: TRBV29-1
DNA: TGCAGCGTTGATCAGGGCCGGACTAGCACAGATACGCAGTATTTT
CDR3: CSVDQGRTSTDTQYF

J: TRBJ2-5
D: TRBD2
size: NA
V: TRBV20-1
DNA: TGCAGTGCTAGAAGGACTAGCGGGGGAGAGACCCAGTACTTC
CDR3: CSARRTSGGETQYF

J: TRBJ2-1
D: NA
size: few
V: TRBV7-8
DNA: TGTGCCAGCAGCTTAGTCCACAATGAGCAGTTCTTC
CDR3: CASSLVHNEQFF

J: TRBJ2-3
D: TRBD2
size: NA
V: TRBV5-5
DNA: TGTGCCAGCAGCTCGGAACTAGCGGGGGGGCAAGTAGATACGCAGTATTTT
CDR3: CASSSELAGGQVDTQYF

J: TRBJ1-5
D: TRBD1
size: NA
V: TRBV12-3/TRBV12-4
DNA: TGTGCCAGCAGTCACGGGACAGTCTACAATCAGCCCCAGCATTTT
CDR3: CASSHGTVYNQPQHF

J: TRBJ1-4
D: TRBD1
size: NA
V: TRBV6-1
DNA: TGTGCCAGCAGTGAAGCCGGGACAGGGAATGAAAAACTGTTTTTT
CDR3: CASSEAGTGNEKLFF

J: TRBJ2-1
D: TRBD2
size: NA
V: TRBV12-3/TRBV12-4
DNA: TGTGCCTGCAGTTTAGCTCCCCGGGGGGGCGGTCCCTACAATGAGCAGTTCTTC
CDR3: CACSLAPRGGGPYNEQFF

J: TRBJ1-2
D: TRBD1
size: NA
V: TRBV5-1
DNA: TGCGCCAGCAGTTTGAGGGGACAGGGGCCCTTTAACTATGGCTACACCTTC
CDR3: CASSLRGQGPFNYGYTF

J: TRBJ2-7
D: TRBD2
size: NA
V: TRBV11-1
DNA: TGTGCCAGCAGCTTACCAACCACTCTAGCGGGAGGACCTTACGAGCAGTACTTC
CDR3: CASSLPTTLAGGPYEQYF

J: TRBJ1-1
D: NA
size: few
V: TRBV27
DNA: TGTGCCAGCAGTCCCCGGGGAGGGAACACTGAAGCTTTCTTT
CDR3: CASSPRGGNTEAFF

J: TRBJ2-7
D: TRBD2
size: NA
V: TRBV29-1
DNA: TGCAGCGTTGCTAGCGGGCTACCCTACGAGCAGTACTTC
CDR3: CSVASGLPYEQYF

J: TRBJ2-7
D: TRBD2
size: NA
V: TRBV12-3/TRBV12-4
DNA: TGTGCCAGCAGTATCGGTGCTAGCGGGATCCAGGTGCAGTACTTC
CDR3: CASSIGASGIQVQYF

J: TRBJ2-2
D: NA
size: NA
V: TRBV20-1
DNA: TGCTGTGCTAGAGATCCCTGGACAGCGGGCACCGGGGAGCTGTTTTTT
CDR3: CCARDPWTAGTGELFF

J: TRBJ2-5
D: TRBD2
size: NA
V: TRBV11-2
DNA: TGTGCCAGCAGCTTAGTGCGGGAGGCGCTGTACCAAGAGACCCAGTACTTC
CDR3: CASSLVREALYQETQYF

J: TRBJ2-3
D: TRBD1
size: few
V: TRBV25-1
DNA: TGTGCCAGCAAGGCGCAGGGGGTTGTCGGCGGCACAGATACGCAGTATTTT
CDR3: CASKAQGVVGGTDTQYF

J: TRBJ2-5
D: TRBD2
size: NA
V: TRBV7-9
DNA: TGTGCCAGCAGCTCCGGGACTAGCGGGAGGCTGGTGACCCAGTACTTC
CDR3: CASSSGTSGRLVTQYF

J: TRBJ2-7
D: TRBD1
size: NA
V: TRBV4-1
DNA: TGCGCCAGCAGCCAATACGGGACAGGGGCCCACGAGCAGTACTTC
CDR3: CASSQYGTGAHEQYF

J: TRBJ2-5
D: NA
size: NA
V: TRBV6-5
DNA: TGTGCCAGCAGTTACTCGCCCCTTGTCGGAGGACAGGAGACCCAGTACTTC
CDR3: CASSYSPLVGGQETQYF